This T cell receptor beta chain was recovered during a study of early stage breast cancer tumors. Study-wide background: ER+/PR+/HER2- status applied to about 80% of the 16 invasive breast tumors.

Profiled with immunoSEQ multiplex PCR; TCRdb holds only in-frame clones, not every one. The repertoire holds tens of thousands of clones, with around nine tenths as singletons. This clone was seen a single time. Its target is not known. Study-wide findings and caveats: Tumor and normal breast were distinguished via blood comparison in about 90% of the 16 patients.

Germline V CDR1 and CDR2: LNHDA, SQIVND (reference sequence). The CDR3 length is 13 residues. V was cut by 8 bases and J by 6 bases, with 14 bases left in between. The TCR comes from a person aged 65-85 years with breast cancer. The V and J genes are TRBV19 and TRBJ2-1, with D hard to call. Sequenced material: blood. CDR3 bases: TGTGCCAGTCGCGGTAGGCGGTTCAATGAGCAGTTCTTC. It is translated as CASRGRRFNEQFF.